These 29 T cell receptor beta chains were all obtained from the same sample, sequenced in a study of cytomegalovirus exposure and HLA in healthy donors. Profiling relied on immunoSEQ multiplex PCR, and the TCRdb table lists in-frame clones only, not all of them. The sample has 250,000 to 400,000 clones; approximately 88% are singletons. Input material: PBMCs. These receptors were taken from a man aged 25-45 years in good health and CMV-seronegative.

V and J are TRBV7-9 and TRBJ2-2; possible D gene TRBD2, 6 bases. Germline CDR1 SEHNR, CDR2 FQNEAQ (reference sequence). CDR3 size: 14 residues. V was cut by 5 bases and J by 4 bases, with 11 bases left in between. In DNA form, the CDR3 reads TGTGCCAGCAGCCCCCCCGGGGGCACCGGGGAGCTGTTTTTT. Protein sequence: CASSPPGGTGELFF. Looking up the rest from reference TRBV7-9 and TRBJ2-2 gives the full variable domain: DTGVSQNPRHKITKRGQNVTFRCDPISEHNRLYWYRQTLGQGPEFLTYFQNEAQLEKSRLLSDRFSAERPKGSFSTLEIQRTEQGDSAMYLCASSPPGGTGELFFGEGSRLTVL.

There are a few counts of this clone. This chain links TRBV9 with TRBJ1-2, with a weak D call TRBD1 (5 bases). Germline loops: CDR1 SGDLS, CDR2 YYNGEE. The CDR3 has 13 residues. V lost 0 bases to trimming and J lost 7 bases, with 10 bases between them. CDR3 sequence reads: CASSVAGMGGYTF. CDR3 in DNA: TGTGCCAGCAGCGTAGCAGGGATGGGTGGCTACACCTTC. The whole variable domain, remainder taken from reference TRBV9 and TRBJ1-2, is DSGVTQTPKHLITATGQRVTLRCSPRSGDLSVYWYQQSLDQGLQFLIQYYNGEERAKGNILERFSAQQFPDLHSELNLSSLELGDSALYFCASSVAGMGGYTFGSGTRLTVV.

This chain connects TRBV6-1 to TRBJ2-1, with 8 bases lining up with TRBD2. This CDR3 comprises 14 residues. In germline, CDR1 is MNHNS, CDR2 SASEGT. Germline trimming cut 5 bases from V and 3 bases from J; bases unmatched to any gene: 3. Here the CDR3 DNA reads TGTGCCAGCAGTTTAGCGGGGAGCTACAATGAGCAGTTCTTC. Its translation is CASSLAGSYNEQFF.

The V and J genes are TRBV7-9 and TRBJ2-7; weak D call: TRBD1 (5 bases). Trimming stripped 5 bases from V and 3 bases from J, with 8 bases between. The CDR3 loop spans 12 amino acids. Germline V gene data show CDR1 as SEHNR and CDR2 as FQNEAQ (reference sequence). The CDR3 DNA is TGTGCCAGCAGCCAGGGTCTCTACGAGCAGTACTTC. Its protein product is CASSQGLYEQYF.

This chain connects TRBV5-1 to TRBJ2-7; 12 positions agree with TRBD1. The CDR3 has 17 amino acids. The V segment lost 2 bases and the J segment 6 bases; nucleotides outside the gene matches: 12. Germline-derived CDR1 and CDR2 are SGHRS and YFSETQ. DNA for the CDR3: TGCGCCAGCAGCTTTTCGGAGTTGGGGGACAGGGGGCTCGAGCAGTACTTC. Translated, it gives CASSFSELGDRGLEQYF. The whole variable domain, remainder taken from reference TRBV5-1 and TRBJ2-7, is KAGVTQTPRYLIKTRGQQVTLSCSPISGHRSVSWYQQTPGQGLQFLFEYFSETQRNKGNFPGRFSGRQFSNSRSEMNVSTLELGDSALYLCASSFSELGDRGLEQYFGPGTRLTVT.

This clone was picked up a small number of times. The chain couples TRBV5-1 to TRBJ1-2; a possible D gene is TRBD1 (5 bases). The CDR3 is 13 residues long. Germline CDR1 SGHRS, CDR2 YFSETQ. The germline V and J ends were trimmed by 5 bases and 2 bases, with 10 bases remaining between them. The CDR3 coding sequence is TGCGCCAGCAGAACGACAGCAAACTATGGCTACACCTTC. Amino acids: CASRTTANYGYTF.

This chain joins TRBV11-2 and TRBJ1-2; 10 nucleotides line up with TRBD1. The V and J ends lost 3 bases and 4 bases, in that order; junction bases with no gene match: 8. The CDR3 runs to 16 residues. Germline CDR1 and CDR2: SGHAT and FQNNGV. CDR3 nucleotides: TGTGCCAGCAGCTTCTGGGGGGACAGGGGAGTCTATGGCTACACCTTC. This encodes CASSFWGDRGVYGYTF.

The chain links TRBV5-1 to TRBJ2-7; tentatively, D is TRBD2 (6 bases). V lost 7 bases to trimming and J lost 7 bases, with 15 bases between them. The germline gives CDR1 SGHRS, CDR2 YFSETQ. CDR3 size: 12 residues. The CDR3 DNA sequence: TGCGCCAGCCGGGACTCTCTAGAAGAGCAGTACTTC. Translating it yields CASRDSLEEQYF.

The CDR3 protein is CASSAGINTEAFF. DNA of the CDR3: TGCGCCAGCAGTGCGGGGATCAACACTGAAGCTTTCTTT. This sequence joins TRBV10-2 and TRBJ1-1, with D unresolved. This CDR3 has 13 amino acids. Germline V gives CDR1 WSHSY, CDR2 SAAADI. Trimming left V 4 bases short and J 2 bases short, with 8 bases between.

In DNA form, the CDR3 reads TGTGCCAGCAGCTTGGTGGGACTAGCGGGGGGGCGTGACACAGATACGCAGTATTTT. Translation gives CASSLVGLAGGRDTDTQYF. The V call is TRBV5-6, the J call TRBJ2-3, with 16 bases matching TRBD2. CDR1 is SGHDT and CDR2 is YYEEEE in the germline V gene. V shed 0 bases and J 2 bases; nucleotides not matched to a gene: 6. The CDR3 consists of 19 residues.

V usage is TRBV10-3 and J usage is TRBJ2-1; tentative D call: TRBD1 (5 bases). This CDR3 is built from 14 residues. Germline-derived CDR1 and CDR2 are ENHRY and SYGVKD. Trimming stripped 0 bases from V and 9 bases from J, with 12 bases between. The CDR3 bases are TGTGCCATCAGTGAGTCGGACACGTGGATTGAGCAGTTCTTC. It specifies CAISESDTWIEQFF.

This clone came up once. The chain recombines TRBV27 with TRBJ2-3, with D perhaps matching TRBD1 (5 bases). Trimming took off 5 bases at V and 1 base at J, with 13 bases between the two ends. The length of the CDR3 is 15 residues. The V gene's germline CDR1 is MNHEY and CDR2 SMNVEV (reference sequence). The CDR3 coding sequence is TGTGCCAGCAGTCGGATCAGGGCGGGCACAGATACGCAGTATTTT. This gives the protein CASSRIRAGTDTQYF.

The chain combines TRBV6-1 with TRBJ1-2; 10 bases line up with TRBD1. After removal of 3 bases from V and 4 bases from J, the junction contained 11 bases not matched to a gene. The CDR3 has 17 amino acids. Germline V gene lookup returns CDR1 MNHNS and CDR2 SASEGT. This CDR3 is CASSEAGTGALSYGYTF. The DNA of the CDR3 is TGTGCCAGCAGTGAGGCCGGGACAGGGGCCCTGAGCTATGGCTACACCTTC.

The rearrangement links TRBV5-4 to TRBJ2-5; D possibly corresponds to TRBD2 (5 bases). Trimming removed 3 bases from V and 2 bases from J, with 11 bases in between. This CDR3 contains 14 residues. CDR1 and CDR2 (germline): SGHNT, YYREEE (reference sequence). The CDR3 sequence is CASSSRTLQETQYF. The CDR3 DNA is TGTGCCAGCAGCTCTAGGACTCTTCAAGAGACCCAGTACTTC. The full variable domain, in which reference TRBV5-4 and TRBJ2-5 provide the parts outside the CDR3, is ETGVTQSPTHLIKTRGQQVTLRCSSQSGHNTVSWYQQALGQGPQFIFQYYREEENGRGNFPPRFSGLQFPNYSSELNVNALELDDSALYLCASSSRTLQETQYFGPGTRLLVL.

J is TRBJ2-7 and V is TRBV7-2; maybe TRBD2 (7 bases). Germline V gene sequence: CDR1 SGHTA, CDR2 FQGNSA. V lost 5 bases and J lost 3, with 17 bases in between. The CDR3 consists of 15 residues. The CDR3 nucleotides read TGTGCCAGCAGCCAATCGGGGGGCGGCTTCTACGAGCAGTACTTC. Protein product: CASSQSGGGFYEQYF.

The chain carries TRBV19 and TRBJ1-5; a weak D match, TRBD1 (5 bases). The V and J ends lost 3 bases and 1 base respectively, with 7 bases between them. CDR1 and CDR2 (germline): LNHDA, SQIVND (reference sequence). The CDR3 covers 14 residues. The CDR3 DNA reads TGTGCCAGTAGTATTAGACAGAGCAATCAGCCCCAGCATTTT. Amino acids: CASSIRQSNQPQHF.

In DNA form, the CDR3 reads TGCAGCGTTGATTGGGGTGGGACAGGGCGTGAAAATGGCTACACCTTC. Protein product: CSVDWGGTGRENGYTF. The chain is built from TRBV29-1 and TRBJ1-2, with 9 bases matching TRBD1. V gave up 3 bases and J gave up 6 bases; unmatched junction bases: 14. Germline CDR1 and CDR2: SQVTM and ANQGSEA. CDR3 size: 16 residues.

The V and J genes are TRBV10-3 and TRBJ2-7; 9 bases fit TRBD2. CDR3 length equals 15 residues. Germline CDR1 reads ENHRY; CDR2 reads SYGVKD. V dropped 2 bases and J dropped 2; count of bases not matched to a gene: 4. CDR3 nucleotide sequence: TGTGCCATCAGTGAGGCCGGACTAGCGACCTACGAGCAGTACTTC. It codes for CAISEAGLATYEQYF.

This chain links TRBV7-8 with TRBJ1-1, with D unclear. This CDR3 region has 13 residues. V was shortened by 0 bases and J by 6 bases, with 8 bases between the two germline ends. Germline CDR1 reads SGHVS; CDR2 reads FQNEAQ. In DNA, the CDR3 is TGTGCCAGCAGCTTAGCGCTGGGAGCTGAAGCTTTCTTT. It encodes CASSLALGAEAFF.

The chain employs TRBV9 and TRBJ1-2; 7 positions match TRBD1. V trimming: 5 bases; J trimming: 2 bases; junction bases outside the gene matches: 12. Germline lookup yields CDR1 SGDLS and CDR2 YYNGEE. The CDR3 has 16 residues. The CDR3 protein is CASSLNPGQPNYGYTF. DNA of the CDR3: TGTGCCAGCAGTTTAAACCCGGGACAGCCAAACTATGGCTACACCTTC.

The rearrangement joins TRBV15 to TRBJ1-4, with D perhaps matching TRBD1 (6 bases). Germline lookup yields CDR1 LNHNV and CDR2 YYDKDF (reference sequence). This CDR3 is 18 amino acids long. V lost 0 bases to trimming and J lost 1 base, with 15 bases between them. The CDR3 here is CATSRDRAQGRTNEKLFF. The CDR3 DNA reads TGTGCCACCAGCAGAGATCGGGCCCAGGGGCGAACTAATGAAAAACTGTTTTTT.

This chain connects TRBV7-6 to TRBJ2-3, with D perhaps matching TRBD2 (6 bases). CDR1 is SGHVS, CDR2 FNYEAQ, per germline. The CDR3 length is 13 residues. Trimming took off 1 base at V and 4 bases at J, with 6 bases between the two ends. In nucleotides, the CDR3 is TGTGCCAGCAGCTTAGGACTAGCAGATACGCAGTATTTT. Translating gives CASSLGLADTQYF.

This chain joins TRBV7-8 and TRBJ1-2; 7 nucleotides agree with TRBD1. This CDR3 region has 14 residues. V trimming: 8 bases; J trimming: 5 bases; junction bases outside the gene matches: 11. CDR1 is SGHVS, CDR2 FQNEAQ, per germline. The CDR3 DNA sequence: TGTGCCAGCGGAGATACAGGGGAAACGTATGGCTACACCTTC. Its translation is CASGDTGETYGYTF. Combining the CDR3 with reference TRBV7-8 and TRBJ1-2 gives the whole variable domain GAGVSQSPRYKVAKRGQDVALRCDPISGHVSLFWYQQALGQGPEFLTYFQNEAQLDKSGLPSDRFFAERPEGSVSTLKIQRTQQEDSAVYLCASGDTGETYGYTFGSGTRLTVV.

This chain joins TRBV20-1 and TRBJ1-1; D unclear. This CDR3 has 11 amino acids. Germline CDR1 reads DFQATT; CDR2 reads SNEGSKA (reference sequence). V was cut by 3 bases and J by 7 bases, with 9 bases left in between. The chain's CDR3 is CSASGRDEAFF. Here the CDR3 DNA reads TGCAGTGCTAGTGGGAGGGATGAAGCTTTCTTT.

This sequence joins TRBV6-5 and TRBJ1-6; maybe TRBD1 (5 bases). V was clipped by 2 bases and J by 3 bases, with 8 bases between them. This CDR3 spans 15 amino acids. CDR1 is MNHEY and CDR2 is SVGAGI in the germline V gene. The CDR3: CASSYEGVYNSPLHF. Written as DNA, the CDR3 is TGTGCCAGCAGTTACGAAGGGGTCTATAATTCACCCCTCCACTTT.

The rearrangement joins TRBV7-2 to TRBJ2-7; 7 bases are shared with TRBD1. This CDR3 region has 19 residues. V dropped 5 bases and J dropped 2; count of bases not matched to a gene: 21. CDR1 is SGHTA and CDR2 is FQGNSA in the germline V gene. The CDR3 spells CASSNPRDSYREPAYEQYF. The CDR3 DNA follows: TGTGCCAGCAGCAATCCCCGGGACAGCTACCGAGAACCAGCCTACGAGCAGTACTTC.

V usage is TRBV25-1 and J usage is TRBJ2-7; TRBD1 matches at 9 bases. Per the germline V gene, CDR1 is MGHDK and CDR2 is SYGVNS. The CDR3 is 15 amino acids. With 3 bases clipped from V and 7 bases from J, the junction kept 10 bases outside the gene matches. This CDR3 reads CASSDSGQGSKEQYF. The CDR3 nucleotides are TGTGCCAGCAGTGATTCGGGACAGGGAAGTAAAGAGCAGTACTTC.

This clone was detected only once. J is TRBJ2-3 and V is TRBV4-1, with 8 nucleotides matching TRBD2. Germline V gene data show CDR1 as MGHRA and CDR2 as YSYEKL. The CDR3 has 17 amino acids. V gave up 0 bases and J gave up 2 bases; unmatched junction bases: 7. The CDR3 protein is CASSQDKRRGDTDTQYF. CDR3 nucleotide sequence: TGCGCCAGCAGCCAAGATAAGCGGCGGGGGGACACAGATACGCAGTATTTT.

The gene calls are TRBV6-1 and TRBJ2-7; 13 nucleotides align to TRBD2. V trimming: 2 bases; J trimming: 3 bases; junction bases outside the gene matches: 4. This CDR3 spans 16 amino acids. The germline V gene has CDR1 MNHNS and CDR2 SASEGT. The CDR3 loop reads CASSERTSGGSYEQYF. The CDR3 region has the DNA TGTGCCAGCAGTGAAAGGACTAGCGGGGGAAGCTACGAGCAGTACTTC.